This T cell receptor beta chain was found in a study of technical replicates of blood from a few donors. This CDR3 is 15 amino acids long. Trimming took off 4 bases at V and 3 bases at J, with 16 bases between the two ends. Germline V lookup: CDR1 SGHRS, CDR2 YFSETQ. Method: immunoSEQ multiplex PCR; TCRdb's copy keeps in-frame clones and lacks some. Counted here are around 70,000 clones, almost 98% occurring once; the ten biggest clones make up 0.2% to 0.25%. The gene calls are TRBV5-1 and TRBJ2-5, with D possibly matching TRBD1 (6 bases). This clonotype was obtained from a human donor in good health. What was sequenced was T cells isolated from PBMCs. CDR3 protein: CASSTASPGEETQYF. CDR3 DNA: TGCGCCAGCAGCACCGCTAGCCCAGGGGAAGAGACCCAGTACTTC.